The 4 T cell receptor beta chains below were found in one sample sequenced in a study of shared clonotypes between healthy human individuals. Clones were read by immunoSEQ multiplex PCR, and TCRdb kept only the in-frame ones, dropping some. The data contain some 2,000,000 clones, approximately 94% of them seen just once; the ten biggest clones take up about 1.1%. Positively selected for CCR7, the CD45RO-negative cells used as naive CD8 cells excluded terminally differentiated effector memory CD45RA+ cells. Sequences were obtained from naive CD8+ T cells sorted from blood. The receptors were gathered from a man aged 18 to 30 in good health.

J is TRBJ1-4 and V is TRBV5-1; 9 nucleotides match TRBD1. Germline CDR1 is SGHRS and CDR2 is YFSETQ. This CDR3 is built from 17 residues. V was pared by 2 bases and J by 8 bases, with 13 bases of the junction left unmatched. This CDR3 is CASSFRGQGDRAEKLFF. Written as DNA, the CDR3 is TGCGCCAGCAGCTTCCGAGGTCAGGGGGACAGGGCGGAAAAACTGTTTTTT.

On this clone itself: The sample has other DNA sequences that encode this CDR3 too. The genes are TRBV4-1 and TRBJ1-3; a weak D match, TRBD1 (6 bases). Looked up from germline, CDR1 is MGHRA and CDR2 is YSYEKL. This CDR3 contains 15 residues. Trimming shortened V by 0 bases and J by 4 bases, and 10 bases separated the two germline ends. Here the CDR3 DNA reads TGCGCCAGCAGCCAAGACAGGGGTACAGGAAACACCATATATTTT. It specifies CASSQDRGTGNTIYF.

CDR3 DNA: TGTGCCAGCAGCGCTTCTAGCGGGGCCCCGACCTACGAGCAGTACTTC. It yields the protein CASSASSGAPTYEQYF. The chain joins TRBV21-1 to TRBJ2-7; the table assigns TRBD2, which was not confirmed against the DNA. TRBV21-1 is a pseudogene locus. The CDR3 is made up of 16 amino acids.

Concerning this clone: In the same sample, other DNA sequences code for this CDR3. This chain joins TRBV19 and TRBJ2-7, with TRBD2 matching 11 bases. This CDR3 region has 14 residues. The V and J ends lost 5 bases and 4 bases, in that order; junction bases with no gene match: 4. Germline lookup yields CDR1 LNHDA and CDR2 SQIVND (reference sequence). The CDR3 here is CASSATSGRYEQYF. For the CDR3, the DNA is TGTGCCAGTAGTGCTACTAGCGGGAGATACGAGCAGTACTTC.